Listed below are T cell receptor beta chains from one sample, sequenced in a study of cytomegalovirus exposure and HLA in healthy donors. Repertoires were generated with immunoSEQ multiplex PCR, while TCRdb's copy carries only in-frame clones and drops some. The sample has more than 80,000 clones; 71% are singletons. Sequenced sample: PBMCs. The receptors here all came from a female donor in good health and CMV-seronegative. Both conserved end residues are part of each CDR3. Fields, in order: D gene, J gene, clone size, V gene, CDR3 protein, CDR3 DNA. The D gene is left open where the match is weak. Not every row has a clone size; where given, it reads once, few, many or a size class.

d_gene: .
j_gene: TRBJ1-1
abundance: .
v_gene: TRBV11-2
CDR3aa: CASSVDSNTEAFF
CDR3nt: TGTGCCAGCAGCGTAGACAGTAACACTGAAGCTTTCTTT

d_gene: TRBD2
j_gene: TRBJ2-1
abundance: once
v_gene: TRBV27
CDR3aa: CASSTSPLAGGFGEQFF
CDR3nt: TGTGCCAGCAGTACCTCTCCACTAGCGGGAGGCTTCGGTGAGCAGTTCTTC

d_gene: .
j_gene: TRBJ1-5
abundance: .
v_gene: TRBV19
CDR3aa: CASSIGRSNQPQHF
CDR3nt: TGTGCCAGTAGTATCGGGAGGAGCAATCAGCCCCAGCATTTT

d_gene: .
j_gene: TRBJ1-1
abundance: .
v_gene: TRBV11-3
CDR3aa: CASSPRQREITEAFF
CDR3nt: TGTGCCAGCAGCCCACGACAACGGGAGATCACTGAAGCTTTCTTT

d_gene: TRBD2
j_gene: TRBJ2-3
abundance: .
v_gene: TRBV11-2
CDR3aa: CASSPSGRGTDTQYF
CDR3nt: TGTGCCAGCAGCCCTAGCGGGAGGGGCACAGATACGCAGTATTTT

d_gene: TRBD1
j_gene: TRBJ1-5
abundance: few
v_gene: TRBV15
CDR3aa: CATSRDGQGVQPQHF
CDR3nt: TGTGCCACCAGCAGAGATGGACAGGGGGTTCAGCCCCAGCATTTT

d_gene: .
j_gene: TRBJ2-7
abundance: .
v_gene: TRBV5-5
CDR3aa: CASSIRVLYEQYF
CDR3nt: TGTGCCAGCAGCATCAGGGTTCTCTACGAGCAGTACTTC

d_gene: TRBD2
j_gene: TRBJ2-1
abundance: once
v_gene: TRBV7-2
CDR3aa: CASSLRGGGLAGSNEQFF
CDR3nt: TGTGCCAGCAGCTTACGTGGGGGTGGGCTAGCGGGGTCCAATGAGCAGTTCTTC

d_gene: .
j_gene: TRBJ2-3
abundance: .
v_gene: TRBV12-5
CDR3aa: CASGLVPNMPPGQRGRTDTQYF
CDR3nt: TGTGCTAGTGGTTTGGTCCCGAACATGCCCCCGGGACAGCGGGGGCGCACAGATACGCAGTATTTT

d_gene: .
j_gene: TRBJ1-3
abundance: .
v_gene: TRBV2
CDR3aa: CASTIQRASIGNTIYF
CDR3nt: TGTGCCAGCACGATACAGAGGGCATCGATTGGAAACACCATATATTTT

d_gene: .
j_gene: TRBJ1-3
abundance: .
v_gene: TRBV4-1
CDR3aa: CASSQPPKSKGNTIYF
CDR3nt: TGCGCCAGCAGCCAACCTCCTAAGAGTAAGGGAAACACCATATATTTT

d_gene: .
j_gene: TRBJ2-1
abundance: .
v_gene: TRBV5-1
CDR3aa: CASREYNEQFF
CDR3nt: TGCGCCAGCAGGGAGTACAATGAGCAGTTCTTC

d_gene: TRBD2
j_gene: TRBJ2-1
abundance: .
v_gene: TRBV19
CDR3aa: CASSIDQLAGVNEQFF
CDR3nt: TGTGCCAGTAGTATAGATCAACTAGCGGGAGTAAATGAGCAGTTCTTC

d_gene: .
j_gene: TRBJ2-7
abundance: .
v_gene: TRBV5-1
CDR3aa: CASSRGLGSYEQYF
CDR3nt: TGCGCCAGCAGCCGGGGACTGGGAAGCTACGAGCAGTACTTC

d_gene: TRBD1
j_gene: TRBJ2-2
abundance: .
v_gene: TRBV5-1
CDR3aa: CASSNRTGGTGELFF
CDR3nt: TGCGCCAGCAGCAATAGGACAGGGGGCACCGGGGAGCTGTTTTTT

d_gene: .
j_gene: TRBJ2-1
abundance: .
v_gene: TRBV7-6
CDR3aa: CASSLVSGQGRNEQFF
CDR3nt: TGTGCCAGCAGCTTAGTTTCCGGGCAGGGCCGGAATGAGCAGTTCTTC

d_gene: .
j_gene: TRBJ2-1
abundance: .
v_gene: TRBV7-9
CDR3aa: CASSFYQGNEQFF
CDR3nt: TGTGCCAGCAGCTTCTATCAGGGGAATGAGCAGTTCTTC

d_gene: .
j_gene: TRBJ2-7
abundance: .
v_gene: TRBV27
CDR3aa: CASSQAYYEQYF
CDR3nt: TGTGCCAGCAGTCAGGCCTATTACGAGCAGTACTTC

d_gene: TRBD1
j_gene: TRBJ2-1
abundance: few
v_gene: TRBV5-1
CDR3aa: CASSSRQGYEQFF
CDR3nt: TGCGCCAGCAGCTCAAGACAGGGTTATGAGCAGTTCTTC

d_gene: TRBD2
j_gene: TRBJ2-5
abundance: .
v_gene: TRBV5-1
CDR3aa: CASSPGLAGGPSWETQYF
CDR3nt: TGCGCCAGCAGCCCGGGACTAGCGGGAGGGCCCTCATGGGAGACCCAGTACTTC

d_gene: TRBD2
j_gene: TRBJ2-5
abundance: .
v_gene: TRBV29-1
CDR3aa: CSVAYVSGRLQETQYF
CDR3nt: TGCAGCGTAGCTTATGTTAGCGGGAGACTACAAGAGACCCAGTACTTC

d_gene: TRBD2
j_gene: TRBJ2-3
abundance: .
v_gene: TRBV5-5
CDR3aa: CASSRTSGRRNTQYF
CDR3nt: TGTGCCAGCAGTCGGACTAGCGGGAGAAGGAATACGCAGTATTTT

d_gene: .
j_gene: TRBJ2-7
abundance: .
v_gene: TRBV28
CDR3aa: CASKRRSGYEQYF
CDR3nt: TGTGCCAGCAAGCGGCGGAGTGGTTACGAGCAGTACTTC

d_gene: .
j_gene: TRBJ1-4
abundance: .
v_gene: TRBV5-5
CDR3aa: CASSLYSGQGNEKLFF
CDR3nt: TGTGCCAGCAGCTTGTATTCAGGGCAGGGCAATGAAAAACTGTTTTTT

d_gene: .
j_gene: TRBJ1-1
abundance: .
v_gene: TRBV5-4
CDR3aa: CASSSTQGGNTEAFF
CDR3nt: TGTGCCAGCAGCTCCACTCAGGGAGGGAACACTGAAGCTTTCTTT

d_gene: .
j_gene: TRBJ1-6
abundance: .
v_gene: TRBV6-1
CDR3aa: CASSEDVGGGPYNSPLHF
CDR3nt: TGTGCCAGCAGTGAAGATGTTGGCGGGGGACCCTATAATTCACCCCTCCACTTT

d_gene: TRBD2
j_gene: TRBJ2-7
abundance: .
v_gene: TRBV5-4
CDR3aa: CASSPRGGSYEQYF
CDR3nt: TGTGCCAGCAGCCCGCGGGGCGGGAGTTACGAGCAGTACTTC

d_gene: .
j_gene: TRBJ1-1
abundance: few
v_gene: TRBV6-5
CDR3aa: CASIFGTEAFF
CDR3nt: TGTGCCAGCATCTTCGGGACTGAAGCTTTCTTT

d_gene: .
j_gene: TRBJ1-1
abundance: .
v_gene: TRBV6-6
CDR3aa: CASVGGPRGGTEAFF
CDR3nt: TGTGCCAGCGTCGGGGGCCCTCGGGGGGGGACTGAAGCTTTCTTT

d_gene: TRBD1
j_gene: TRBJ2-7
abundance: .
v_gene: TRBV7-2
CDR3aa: CASSFSGQGYEQYF
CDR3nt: TGTGCCAGCAGCTTCTCGGGACAGGGCTACGAGCAGTACTTC

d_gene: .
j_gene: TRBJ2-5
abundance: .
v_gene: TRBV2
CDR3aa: CASHVGQSQETQYF
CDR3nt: TGTGCCAGCCACGTGGGGCAGTCCCAAGAGACCCAGTACTTC

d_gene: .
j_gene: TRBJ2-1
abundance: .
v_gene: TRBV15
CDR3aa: CATSTEGDNEQFF
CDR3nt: TGTGCCACCAGCACTGAGGGAGACAATGAGCAGTTCTTC

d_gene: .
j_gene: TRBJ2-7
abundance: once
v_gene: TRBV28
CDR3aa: CASRLQGSEQYF
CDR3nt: TGTGCCAGCAGACTCCAGGGTTCCGAGCAGTACTTC

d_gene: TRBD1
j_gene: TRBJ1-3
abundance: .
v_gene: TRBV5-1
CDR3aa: CASSRGTAGNTIYF
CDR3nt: TGCGCCAGCAGCAGGGGGACAGCTGGAAACACCATATATTTT

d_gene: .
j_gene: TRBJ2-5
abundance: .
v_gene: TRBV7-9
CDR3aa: CASTWSGGTQETQYF
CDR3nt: TGTGCCAGCACCTGGTCAGGAGGCACTCAAGAGACCCAGTACTTC

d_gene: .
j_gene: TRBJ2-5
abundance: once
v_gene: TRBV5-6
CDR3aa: CASSLLRLEETQYF
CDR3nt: TGTGCCAGCAGCTTACTAAGGTTGGAAGAGACCCAGTACTTC

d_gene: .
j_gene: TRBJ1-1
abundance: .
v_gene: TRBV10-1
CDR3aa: CASRVSRGTEAFF
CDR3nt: TGCGCCAGCAGAGTGTCCCGGGGGACTGAAGCTTTCTTT

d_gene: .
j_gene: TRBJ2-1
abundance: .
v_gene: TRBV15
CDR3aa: CATSRDSGYNEQFF
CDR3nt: TGTGCCACCAGCAGAGATAGCGGCTACAATGAGCAGTTCTTC

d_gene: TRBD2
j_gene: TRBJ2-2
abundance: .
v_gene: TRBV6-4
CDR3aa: CASRPGAGTSGTGELFF
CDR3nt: TGTGCCAGCCGTCCTGGAGCGGGGACTAGCGGTACCGGGGAGCTGTTTTTT

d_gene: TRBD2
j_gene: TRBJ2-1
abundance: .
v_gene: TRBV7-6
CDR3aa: CASSLGAAGVTYNEQFF
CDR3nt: TGTGCCAGCAGCTTAGGGGCAGCGGGAGTCACCTACAATGAGCAGTTCTTC

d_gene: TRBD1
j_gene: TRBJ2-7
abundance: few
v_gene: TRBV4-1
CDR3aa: CASSQVLRDRGYEQYF
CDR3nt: TGCGCCAGCAGCCAAGTCCTACGGGACAGGGGTTACGAGCAGTACTTC

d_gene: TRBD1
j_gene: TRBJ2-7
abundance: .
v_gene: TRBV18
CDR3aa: CASSPGTGPSYEQYF
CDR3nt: TGTGCCAGCTCTCCCGGGACAGGTCCTTCCTACGAGCAGTACTTC

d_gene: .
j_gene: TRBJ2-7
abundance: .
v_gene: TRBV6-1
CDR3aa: CASRGVSYEQYF
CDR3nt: TGTGCCAGCAGGGGCGTGTCCTACGAGCAGTACTTC

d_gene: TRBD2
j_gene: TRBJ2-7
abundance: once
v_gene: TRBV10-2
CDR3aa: CASSESGIGREGYEQYF
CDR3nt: TGCGCCAGCAGTGAGTCGGGGATAGGGAGGGAAGGCTACGAGCAGTACTTC

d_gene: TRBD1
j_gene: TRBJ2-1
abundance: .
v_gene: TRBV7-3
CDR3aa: CASSLRDRGHNEQFF
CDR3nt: TGTGCCAGCAGCTTACGAGACAGGGGACACAATGAGCAGTTCTTC

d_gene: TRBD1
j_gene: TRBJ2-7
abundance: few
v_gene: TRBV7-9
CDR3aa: CASSPDRGPLHEQYF
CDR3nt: TGTGCCAGCAGCCCCGACAGGGGGCCCCTCCACGAGCAGTACTTC

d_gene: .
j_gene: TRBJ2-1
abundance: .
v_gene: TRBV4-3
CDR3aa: CASSQEGQPYNEQFF
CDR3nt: TGCGCCAGCAGCCAAGAAGGACAACCTTACAATGAGCAGTTCTTC

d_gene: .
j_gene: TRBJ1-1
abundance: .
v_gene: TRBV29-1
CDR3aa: CSVVIQADTEAFF
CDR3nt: TGCAGCGTTGTAATACAGGCTGACACTGAAGCTTTCTTT

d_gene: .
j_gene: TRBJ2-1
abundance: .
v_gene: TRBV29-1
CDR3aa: CSVLSPILSSYNEQFF
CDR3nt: TGCAGCGTCCTAAGCCCCATCCTAAGCTCCTACAATGAGCAGTTCTTC